The 3 T cell receptor beta chains below all came from one sample that was sequenced in a study of PD-L1 blockade in urothelial cancer. Repertoires were generated with immunoSEQ multiplex PCR, while TCRdb's copy carries only in-frame clones and drops some. This sample has 50,000 or so clones, with around 84% found just once. Time point in this sample: pretreatment peripheral blood. This material consisted of PBMCs, taken around atezolizumab (anti-PD-L1) treatment. The receptors derive from a man between 65 and 85 years old with urothelial cancer.

This clone was counted once. The V gene is TRBV7-2, the J gene TRBJ2-7, with TRBD1 matching 9 bases. Germline V gene lookup returns CDR1 SGHTA and CDR2 FQGNSA. V was clipped by 7 bases and J by 7 bases; unmatched bases: 11. The CDR3 contains 14 residues. In nucleotides, the CDR3 is TGTGCCAGCACCCCGGACAGGGGCGTGGGTGAGCAGTACTTC. It is translated as CASTPDRGVGEQYF.

This clone came up a few times. The chain couples TRBV6-5 to TRBJ2-3; D perhaps matches TRBD1 (6 bases). Germline V gene data show CDR1 as MNHEY and CDR2 as SVGAGI. V dropped 8 bases and J dropped 4 bases, with 10 bases sitting between them. The CDR3 contains 12 residues. The DNA for the CDR3 is TGTGCCAGCGGGAAGGGGGCAGATACGCAGTATTTT. Its translation is CASGKGADTQYF.

The chain joins TRBV28 to TRBJ2-1, with D possibly being TRBD1 (5 bases). V was shortened by 6 bases and J by 0 bases, with 12 bases between the two germline ends. Per germline, CDR1 MDHEN and CDR2 SYDVKM. CDR3 size: 15 residues. Here the CDR3 DNA reads TGTGCCAGCAGCGGAACAGGAAGCTCCTACAATGAGCAGTTCTTC. The encoded protein is CASSGTGSSYNEQFF.